This paragraph covers one T cell receptor beta chain sequence. This entry comes from a study of blood T cell repertoires in COVID-19. Using immunoSEQ multiplex PCR, the repertoire was profiled, and TCRdb retains in-frame clones only, with some absent. The table lists approximately 31,000 clones, 90% to 95% of them singletons. J gave up 7 bases and V 2 bases, and 4 bases lay outside the gene matches. CDR1 is KGHSH and CDR2 is LQKENI in the germline V gene. CDR3 size: 14 residues. The TCR comes from a human donor in a cohort sampled during active COVID-19. Material: peripheral blood. The chain uses TRBV18 and TRBJ1-3; TRBD1 matches at 8 bases. For the CDR3, the DNA is TGTGCCAGCTCACCAGTGACAGGGGCGAACACCATATATTTT. Translating gives CASSPVTGANTIYF.